This TCR beta chain was sequenced in a study of cytomegalovirus exposure and HLA in healthy donors. Whole-study findings and limits: At a 0.05 false discovery rate, a later analysis found 18,000 or so TCR beta sequences to be associated with HLA alleles. A reported reduction in N-insertions relative to the roughly 610-donor mean was seen in an Asian-associated ancestry cluster in a later analysis. Most CMV-associated TCR beta chains were later found to appear HLA-restricted. Analyses of presence/absence relied on an assumption of roughly uniform sequencing depth across donors.

PCR was performed using 60 Vbeta and 13 Jbeta primers. Measured with immunoSEQ multiplex PCR; TCRdb has only the in-frame clones, and not every one. This table holds over 150,000 clones, around four fifths found once. V lost 3 bases and J 3 bases, leaving 14 bases between the germline ends. Germline V gives CDR1 SGHAT, CDR2 FQNNGV. The CDR3 covers 15 residues. Regarding this clone: As yet, its antigen is unknown.

The gene calls are TRBV11-2 and TRBJ1-2; D might be TRBD1 (5 bases). Sample: PBMCs. This clonotype was sampled from a male donor in good health and CMV-seropositive. CDR3: CASSLDNDSHYGYTF. The CDR3 DNA sequence: TGTGCCAGCAGCTTGGACAATGACTCCCACTATGGCTACACCTTC.